This entry lists 18 T cell receptor beta chains sequenced from one sample in a study of post-analysis software for immune sequencing data. Notes on the study in general: Patients had higher frequencies than controls of five TRBV segments, including TRBV5-6, TRBV5-1 and TRBV20-1.

Libraries were made from TCR beta cDNA, and they carried unique molecular identifiers. Via MiXCR, TCRdb re-called the PCR reads, giving one row per CDR3 protein. The repertoire holds approximately 400,000 distinct CDR3 sequences, with around 37% as singletons. Antigen specificity for these receptors is unknown. Sequencing used blood. The receptors come from a girl under 18 with multiple sclerosis.

This clonotype was recorded a few times. The CDR3 loop reads CASSRDRERYEQYF. CDR3 nucleotide sequence: TGTGCCAGCAGCCGGGACAGGGAACGCTACGAGCAGTACTTC. V is TRBV2 and J is TRBJ2-7, with 9 nucleotides matching TRBD1. The germline gives CDR1 SNHLY, CDR2 FYNNEI. The CDR3 contains 14 residues. Trimming at V came to 6 bases and at J to 3 bases, leaving 6 bases not matched to a gene. Full variable domain (missing parts from reference TRBV2 and TRBJ2-7): EPEVTQTPSHQVTQMGQEVILRCVPISNHLYFYWYRQILGQKVEFLVSFYNNEISEKSEIFDDQFSVERPDGSNFTLKIRSTKLEDSAMYFCASSRDRERYEQYFGPGTRLTVT.

The chain employs TRBV5-1 and TRBJ1-2; D unresolved. V was shortened by 6 bases and J by 3 bases, with 18 bases between the two germline ends. Germline V gene sequence: CDR1 SGHRS, CDR2 YFSETQ. CDR3 size: 15 residues. For the CDR3, the DNA is TGCGCCAGCACTTCCATGGAGGGTGGTGACTATGGCTACACCTTC. Translation gives CASTSMEGGDYGYTF. Filled out from reference TRBV5-1 and TRBJ1-2, the complete variable domain reads KAGVTQTPRYLIKTRGQQVTLSCSPISGHRSVSWYQQTPGQGLQFLFEYFSETQRNKGNFPGRFSGRQFSNSRSEMNVSTLELGDSALYLCASTSMEGGDYGYTFGSGTRLTVV.

CDR3 coding DNA: TGTGCCAGCAGTTCGATCTTGGGAGGGGGGGGCTACGAGCAGTACTTC. Protein: CASSSILGGGGYEQYF. This rearrangement joins TRBV12-3 or TRBV12-4 to TRBJ2-7, with D perhaps matching TRBD2 (7 bases). V was clipped by 4 bases and J by 3 bases, with 19 bases between them. The CDR3 sequence is 16 residues long.

The rearrangement uses TRBV20-1 and TRBJ2-1; 14 nucleotides align to TRBD2. CDR1 and CDR2 (germline): DFQATT, SNEGSKA (reference sequence). This CDR3 comprises 16 residues. J lost 7 bases, V lost 1 base, and 6 bases had no gene match. For the CDR3, the DNA is TGCAGTGCTAGAGGGGCCGGGACTAGCGGGGGAAATGAGCAGTTCTTC. Protein sequence: CSARGAGTSGGNEQFF.

This sequence joins TRBV7-9 and TRBJ1-6, with D unresolved. Per germline, CDR1 SEHNR and CDR2 FQNEAQ (reference sequence). Trimming left V 5 bases short and J 10 bases short, with 15 bases between. CDR3 size: 14 residues. CDR3 sequence reads: CASSGDTRSSPLHF. The CDR3 DNA reads TGTGCCAGCAGCGGGGATACTAGGTCCTCACCCCTCCACTTT.

There are a few counts of this clonotype. The chain recombines TRBV12-5 with TRBJ1-5, with 7 bases lining up with TRBD1. The trim removed 2 bases at V and 2 bases at J, leaving 0 bases unmatched. The CDR3 length is 14 residues. Germline assignment: CDR1 LGHNT and CDR2 FRNRAP. The chain's CDR3 is CASGLTGGNQPQHF. CDR3 sequence (DNA): TGTGCTAGTGGTTTGACAGGGGGCAATCAGCCCCAGCATTTT.

In its sample, this clonotype was seen a few times. The rearrangement links TRBV7-9 to TRBJ2-1, with D tentatively TRBD1 (6 bases). The CDR3 spans 16 residues. Trimming removed 5 bases at V and 0 bases at J, with 14 bases between. Germline V gene lookup returns CDR1 SEHNR and CDR2 FQNEAQ (reference sequence). The CDR3 region has the DNA TGTGCCAGCAGCGCGACAGGTCATCGCTCCTACAATGAGCAGTTCTTC. Its translation is CASSATGHRSYNEQFF. Filled out from reference TRBV7-9 and TRBJ2-1, the complete variable domain reads DTGVSQNPRHKITKRGQNVTFRCDPISEHNRLYWYRQTLGQGPEFLTYFQNEAQLEKSRLLSDRFSAERPKGSFSTLEIQRTEQGDSAMYLCASSATGHRSYNEQFFGPGTRLTVL.

This clonotype was seen a few times. A junction boundary mismatches the germline segment, possibly from a read error. The chain recombines TRBV5-1 with TRBJ2-3, with D perhaps matching TRBD1 or TRBD2 (6 bases each). This CDR3 region has 14 residues. Germline lookup yields CDR1 SGHRS and CDR2 YFSETQ. Here the CDR3 DNA reads TGTGCCAGCAGTCCTCGGGGGCGCACAGATACGCAGTATTTT. This sequence encodes CASSPRGRTDTQYF.

The chain employs TRBV5-1 and TRBJ2-1; 9 nucleotides line up with TRBD1. CDR1 is SGHRS, CDR2 YFSETQ, per germline. The CDR3 is 14 amino acids. V trimming: 6 bases; J trimming: 7 bases; junction bases outside the gene matches: 8. The CDR3 sequence is CASKSGTGMNEQFF. The CDR3 DNA is TGCGCCAGCAAATCCGGGACAGGGATGAATGAGCAGTTCTTC.

A remark on this clonotype: This may be a read error: a much more frequent sequence differs by one nucleotide. The V call is TRBV6-2 or TRBV6-3, the J call TRBJ2-1; D tentatively fits TRBD1 or TRBD2 (5 bases each). The ends were cut back, 4 bases at V and 4 bases at J, with 8 bases in the middle. From germline, CDR1 is MNHEY and CDR2 SVGEGT. This CDR3 region has 13 residues. CDR3 protein: CASSSGRYNEQFF. CDR3 sequence (DNA): TGTGCCAGCAGTTCGGGACGGTACAATGAGCAGTTCTTC.

This clonotype was seen a few times. The chain recombines TRBV6-2 or TRBV6-3 with TRBJ2-7; 9 nucleotides line up with TRBD2. This CDR3 is built from 15 residues. CDR1 and CDR2 from the germline V gene are MNHEY and SVGEGT. V was pared by 5 bases and J by 2 bases, with 7 bases of the junction left unmatched. The CDR3 is CASSLAGLNTYEQYF. The CDR3 DNA reads as TGTGCCAGCAGTCTAGCGGGGCTAAATACCTACGAGCAGTACTTC.

V is TRBV9 and J is TRBJ1-2, with 7 bases matching TRBD1. This CDR3 has 15 residues. CDR1 and CDR2 (germline): SGDLS, YYNGEE. V lost 0 bases and J lost 8; bases outside the gene matches: 10. CDR3 nucleotides: TGTGCCAGCAGCGTAGGGGAAGGGGGCTCTGCGGGCTACACCTTC. Translating it yields CASSVGEGGSAGYTF.

This clonotype appeared many times. The chain combines TRBV20-1 with TRBJ2-5; D gene unclear. Germline V gene data show CDR1 as DFQATT and CDR2 as SNEGSKA (reference sequence). The CDR3 totals 16 residues. V gave up 2 bases and J gave up 1 base, with 17 bases separating them. This CDR3 is CSARQFGRTSQETQYF. CDR3 DNA: TGCAGTGCTAGACAGTTCGGGCGGACCTCCCAAGAGACCCAGTACTTC.

J is TRBJ2-3 and V is TRBV12-3 or TRBV12-4, with TRBD1 matching over 9 bases. Unmatched junction bases numbered 7, after V lost 5 bases and J lost 4 bases. The CDR3 has 15 residues. CDR3 in DNA: TGTGCCAGCAGTCATCGGGACAGGGACGCAGATACGCAGTATTTT. This gives the protein CASSHRDRDADTQYF.

This chain connects TRBV29-1 to TRBJ2-2; D is possibly TRBD1 (6 bases). The CDR3 consists of 13 residues. From germline, CDR1 is SQVTM and CDR2 ANQGSEA. V was trimmed by 7 bases and J by 8 bases, leaving 17 bases between them. The DNA for the CDR3 is TGCAGCGGCGAACGGACAGAAGGAGGGGAGCTGTTTTTT. Protein product: CSGERTEGGELFF.

The sample holds a few counts of this clonotype. The chain employs TRBV7-3 and TRBJ2-7; TRBD2 agrees at 10 bases. The V gene's germline CDR1 is SGHTA and CDR2 FQGTGA. The V segment lost 5 bases and the J segment 2 bases; nucleotides outside the gene matches: 6. CDR3 length: 15 amino acids. The chain's CDR3 is CASSPTSGHPYEQYF. As DNA, the CDR3 is TGTGCCAGCAGCCCGACTAGCGGGCACCCCTACGAGCAGTACTTC.

The CDR3 DNA is TGTGCCAGCAGCCTCGACTCGGGGCTAGCGTCCATTCAGTACTTC. Translating it yields CASSLDSGLASIQYF. The chain combines TRBV7-9 with TRBJ2-4; D is perhaps TRBD2 (6 bases). The ends were cut back, 5 bases at V and 9 bases at J, with 20 bases in the middle. The CDR3 contains 15 residues. CDR1 and CDR2 (germline): SEHNR, FQNEAQ (reference sequence).

In its sample, this clonotype was seen a few times. This rearrangement joins TRBV5-1 to TRBJ2-5; 10 bases match TRBD1. V lost 0 bases and J lost 5; bases outside the gene matches: 13. The CDR3 totals 18 residues. Germline V lookup: CDR1 SGHRS, CDR2 YFSETQ. CDR3 nucleotides: TGCGCCAGCAGCTTGGCGAGCTACTCGGGACAGGGGATGGAGACCCAGTACTTC. The encoded protein is CASSLASYSGQGMETQYF.